A selection of T cell receptor beta chains follows, all from one sample in a study of cytotoxic CD8 clonotypes in ibrutinib-treated CLL. Only in-frame clones appear in the TCRdb table, and some are missing; sequencing was by immunoSEQ multiplex PCR. The profile shows about 74,000 clones, more than 70% of them singletons. Source: PBMCs, taken at disease progression, from a patient treated with ibrutinib. The receptors were gathered from a human donor with chronic lymphocytic leukemia. CDR3s include the opening cysteine and the closing phenylalanine or tryptophan. A D gene is named only where the DNA matches it firmly. A clone size is listed for some rows: how often the clone was seen (once, few, many), or a class if it is expanded.

d_call j_call clone_size cdr3_length v_call cdr3_nt cdr3_aa
NA TRBJ1-5 NA 16 TRBV5-4 TGTGCCAGCAGCTTGGAGGGGGGAGCAAGGGGTCAGCCCCAGCATTTT CASSLEGGARGQPQHF
TRBD1 TRBJ2-4 NA 17 TRBV16 TGTGCCAGCAGCCAAGACTACTGGGGACAGGGGTTGTACATTCAGTACTTC CASSQDYWGQGLYIQYF
NA TRBJ2-1 NA 16 TRBV18 TGTGCCAGCTCACCTAATCGGATGTACTCTTACAATGAGCAGTTCTTC CASSPNRMYSYNEQFF
TRBD1 TRBJ1-4 NA 14 TRBV2 TGTGCCAGCAAAGGGACAGGGGGATTGGAAAAACTGTTTTTT CASKGTGGLEKLFF
NA TRBJ1-3 once 15 TRBV5-1 TGCGCCAGCAGCATGAATGCCAACTCTGGAAACACCATATATTTT CASSMNANSGNTIYF
NA TRBJ1-1 NA 13 TRBV2 TGTGCCAGCAGTGCGGACTGGAACACTGAAGCTTTCTTT CASSADWNTEAFF
NA TRBJ1-6 once 13 TRBV6-6 TGTGCCAGCAGTTATACCTATAATTCACCCCTCCACTTT CASSYTYNSPLHF
NA TRBJ1-5 NA 12 TRBV25-1 TGTGCCAGCAGTTCAGGGAATCAGCCCCAGCATTTT CASSSGNQPQHF
NA TRBJ2-1 few 13 TRBV9 TGTGCCAGCAGCGTGACTACCAACAATGAGCAGTTCTTC CASSVTTNNEQFF
TRBD2 TRBJ2-1 NA 18 TRBV18 TGTGCCAGCTCACCAAGGGGGCCTAGCGGGGGGTTCTACAATGAGCAGTTCTTC CASSPRGPSGGFYNEQFF
NA TRBJ2-2 NA 16 TRBV9 TGTGCCAGCAGCGTAGGGTCGGGGGAGCAAACCGGGGAGCTGTTTTTT CASSVGSGEQTGELFF
NA TRBJ1-1 NA 14 TRBV7-9 TGTGCCAGCAGCTTACATGGGGGGAACACTGAAGCTTTCTTT CASSLHGGNTEAFF
NA TRBJ2-4 NA 17 TRBV11-3 TGTGCCAGCAGCTTAGGGGGGACTTGTACAGCCCCGGTCATTCAGTACTTC CASSLGGTCTAPVIQYF
TRBD1 TRBJ1-1 NA 14 TRBV6-5 TGTGCCAGCAGTTCCGCGACAGGGTCCACTGAAGCTTTCTTT CASSSATGSTEAFF
TRBD1 TRBJ2-7 NA 15 TRBV19 TGTGCCAGTAGTATAGCCGGGACAGGCGATTTCGAGCAGTACTTC CASSIAGTGDFEQYF
NA TRBJ1-2 NA 11 TRBV28 TGTGCCAGCAGCCAATACTATGGCTACACCTTC CASSQYYGYTF
NA TRBJ2-3 NA 12 TRBV18 TGTGCCAGCTCACCTTCTCGGGATACGCAGTATTTT CASSPSRDTQYF
NA TRBJ2-3 NA 13 TRBV2 TGTGCCTGGCCGGACGACAGTTTTGATACGCAGTATTTT CAWPDDSFDTQYF
TRBD1 TRBJ2-1 NA 11 TRBV5-6 TGTGCCAGCAGCCAAGGGACAGTCGTGTTCTTC CASSQGTVVFF
NA TRBJ2-1 once 12 TRBV19 TGTGCCAGTACCCTCCTCAGGTATGAGCAGTTCTTC CASTLLRYEQFF
TRBD1 TRBJ2-2 NA 16 TRBV13 TGTGCCAGCAGCGTACCGGGACAGATCGAAACGGGGGAGCTGTTTTTT CASSVPGQIETGELFF
TRBD2 TRBJ2-5 NA 15 TRBV2 TGTGCCGTATCTGAGACTAGCGGGGGAGGATTGGCCCAGTACTTC CAVSETSGGGLAQYF
NA TRBJ1-1 once 15 TRBV4-1 TGCGCCAGCAGCCAAGTGTGGTCTGTGAACACTGAAGCTTTCTTT CASSQVWSVNTEAFF
TRBD1 TRBJ1-2 NA 16 TRBV10-1 TGCGCCAGTAGTCCCGGGACAGGGATCGGTAACTATGGCTACACCTTC CASSPGTGIGNYGYTF
TRBD1 TRBJ2-3 NA 12 TRBV27 TGTGCCAGCAGCATACAGGGGGATACGCAGTATTTT CASSIQGDTQYF
NA TRBJ1-2 NA 14 TRBV6-5 TGTGCCAGCAGTTACTCGATGGCTTCCTCCAGCTACACCTTC CASSYSMASSSYTF
NA TRBJ1-4 NA 14 TRBV19 TGTGCCAGTAGTATTGGCACCCTTGGGGAAAAACTGTTTTTT CASSIGTLGEKLFF
NA TRBJ1-3 NA 15 TRBV2 TGTGCCAGCAGTGTAGGCCGAAGCTCTGGAAACACCATATATTTT CASSVGRSSGNTIYF
NA TRBJ2-2 NA 13 TRBV6-5 TGTGCCAGCAGCGCGGGGTTTTTTGGGGAGCTGTTTTTT CASSAGFFGELFF
TRBD1 TRBJ1-5 many 15 TRBV29-1 TGCAGCGTCGCGTCCGGGACAGGGGCCAATCAGCCCCAGCATTTT CSVASGTGANQPQHF
NA TRBJ2-7 few 15 TRBV29-1 TGCAGCGCACGAATCCGGGACGGACCCTCCTACGAGCAGTACTTC CSARIRDGPSYEQYF
NA TRBJ2-2 NA 14 TRBV6-5 TGTGCCAGCAGTTACTCCACCGTCTCCGGGGAGCTGTTTTTT CASSYSTVSGELFF
TRBD1 TRBJ1-2 NA 14 TRBV5-1 TGCGCCAGCAGCTTGGAGAACAGGGGAGGTGGCTACACCTTC CASSLENRGGGYTF
NA TRBJ2-6 NA 16 TRBV4-2 TGTGCCAGCAGCCAAGAACAGGGCACTGGGGCCAACGTCCTGACTTTC CASSQEQGTGANVLTF
NA TRBJ2-7 NA 13 TRBV6-6 TGTGCCAGCAGTCACCCCTTGGCTTACGAGCAGTACTTC CASSHPLAYEQYF
NA TRBJ1-4 NA 14 TRBV5-1 TGCGCCAGCAGCTTGACAGCAACTAATGAAAAACTGTTTTTT CASSLTATNEKLFF
NA TRBJ1-4 NA 16 TRBV12-5 TGTGCTAGTGGTTTGGTCCCTATCTCAACTAATGAAAAACTGTTTTTT CASGLVPISTNEKLFF
NA TRBJ2-7 NA 16 TRBV7-6 TGTGCCAGCAGCTTAGCGTCAACGGGTAGCTCCTACGAGCAGTACTTC CASSLASTGSSYEQYF
NA TRBJ1-1 NA 14 TRBV18 TGTGCCAGCCATAATAGGATGATCGCCTCTGAAGCTTTCTTT CASHNRMIASEAFF
NA TRBJ2-7 NA 9 TRBV20-1 TGCAGTGCTAGTGAATTGCAGTACTTC CSASELQYF
NA TRBJ1-1 NA 13 TRBV28 TGTGCCAGCAGCCCGACAGCTAACACTGAAGCTTTCTTT CASSPTANTEAFF
NA TRBJ1-5 NA 13 TRBV6-5 TGTGCCAGCAGTAAGTACAGCTATCAGCCCCAGCATTTT CASSKYSYQPQHF
NA TRBJ2-7 NA 16 TRBV5-4 TGTGCCAGCAGCTTGTTAGCAAGGGGGTATCTCTACGAGCAGTACTTC CASSLLARGYLYEQYF
NA TRBJ2-7 NA 16 TRBV5-1 TGCGCCAGCAGCTTGGCGTGGGGTGGCACGGTAAAGGAGCAGTACTTC CASSLAWGGTVKEQYF
NA TRBJ1-5 few 16 TRBV6-1 TGTGCCAGCAGTGAACCAGGATTCCTTAGCAATCAGCCCCAGCATTTT CASSEPGFLSNQPQHF
NA TRBJ2-7 once 15 TRBV18 TGTGCCTGTGGGCTAGGCCCGGCGGCGGCCTACGAGCAGTACTTC CACGLGPAAAYEQYF
NA TRBJ2-3 NA 14 TRBV18 TGTGCCAGCTCACCCGGACTGCGAAGGGATACGCAGTATTTT CASSPGLRRDTQYF
NA TRBJ2-3 NA 14 TRBV5-1 TGCGCCAGCAGCTTGGGGGGGAGTCAACCTACGCAGTATTTT CASSLGGSQPTQYF
NA TRBJ2-7 NA 13 TRBV5-1 TGCGCCAGCAGCTTCGCGGGTGGGAACGAGCAGTACTTC CASSFAGGNEQYF
NA TRBJ2-1 NA 13 TRBV2 TGTGCCAGTGTGACTTACTCCTACAATGAGCAGTTCTTC CASVTYSYNEQFF
NA TRBJ2-7 NA 14 TRBV28 TGTGCCAGCACTCCTCAGGGACGGTCCTACGAGCAGTACTTC CASTPQGRSYEQYF
NA TRBJ1-3 NA 14 TRBV10-1 TGCGCCAGCGGTGAGGGAAGCTCTGGAAACACCATATATTTT CASGEGSSGNTIYF
NA TRBJ2-7 few 13 TRBV4-1 TGCGCCAGCAGCCAGGGGGTCACCTACGAGCAGTACTTC CASSQGVTYEQYF
TRBD1 TRBJ1-5 NA 16 TRBV5-1 TGCGCCAGCAGCTTGGCACCGACAGGGGGCGGCCAGCCCCAGCATTTT CASSLAPTGGGQPQHF
NA TRBJ1-2 NA 14 TRBV29-1 TGCAGCGTTGTGAGGAGGGCCACTAACTATGGCTACACCTTC CSVVRRATNYGYTF
NA TRBJ2-3 NA 13 TRBV6-4 TGTGCCAGCAGTGACTCCCCCACAGATACGCAGTATTTT CASSDSPTDTQYF